The clone carrying this T cell receptor (beta chain) has just a few counts. The antigen is undetermined. Donors each provided ten milliliters of peripheral blood. The data were obtained in a study of blood T cells in healthy people across ages. Study results and limitations: Long-lived donors had more naive CD4+ cells and higher diversity than aged donors.

Through a sample-barcoded 5' primer and a J-beta primer mix, a second PCR was run for roughly 6 to 11 cycles. The yield of each sample was at least 2.5 million CDR3-containing paired-end reads. TCRdb analysed the 5' RACE reads with MiXCR anew, one entry per CDR3 protein. The sample yields fewer than 950,000 distinct CDR3 sequences, about 36% seen once. There are 14 residues in the CDR3. Germline-derived CDR1 and CDR2 are SGHRS and YFSETQ. V gave up 0 bases and J gave up 7 bases, with 13 bases separating them. The chain recombines TRBV5-1 with TRBJ1-1; D is possibly TRBD1 (5 bases). This clonotype was sampled from a man younger than 30 in good health. Sequencing was done on a sample of blood. The CDR3 nucleotides read TGCGCCAGCAGCTTGGACTCCGGGGCCGATGAAGCTTTCTTT. Translated, it gives CASSLDSGADEAFF.